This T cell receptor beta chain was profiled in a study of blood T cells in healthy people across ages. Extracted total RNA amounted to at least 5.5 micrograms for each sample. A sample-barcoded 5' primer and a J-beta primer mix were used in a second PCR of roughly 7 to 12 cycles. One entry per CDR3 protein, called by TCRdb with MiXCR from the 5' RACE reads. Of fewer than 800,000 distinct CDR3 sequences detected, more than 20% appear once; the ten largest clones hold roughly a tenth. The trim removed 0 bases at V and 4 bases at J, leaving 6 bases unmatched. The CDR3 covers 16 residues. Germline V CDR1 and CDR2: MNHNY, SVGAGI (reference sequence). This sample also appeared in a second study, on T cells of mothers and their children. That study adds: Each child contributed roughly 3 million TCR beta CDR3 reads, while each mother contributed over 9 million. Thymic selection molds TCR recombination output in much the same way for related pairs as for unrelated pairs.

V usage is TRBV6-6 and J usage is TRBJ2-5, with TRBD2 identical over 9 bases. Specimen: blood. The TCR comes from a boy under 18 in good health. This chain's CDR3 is CASSYSGGGARETQYF. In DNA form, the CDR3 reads TGTGCCAGCAGTTACTCTGGCGGGGGGGCTCGAGAGACCCAGTACTTC.